This TCR beta chain stems from a study of CD4 T cells in relation to SARS-CoV-2 and coronaviruses. About the research overall: TCR beta CDR3s were sequenced after roughly 10-day antigen culture of PBMCs.

Naive or memory CD4+ cells were cultured 1:1 with T cell-depleted PBMCs plus CEF. Produced via immunoSEQ multiplex PCR; TCRdb's table is partial and in-frame only. The sample comprises around 30,000 clones, about 76% of which are singletons, and almost 3.5% rests with the top ten. About this clone itself: Antigen: not known.

The V gene end was trimmed by 3 bases and the J gene end by 0 bases; junction bases not matched to a gene: 6. Germline values: CDR1 SNHLY, CDR2 FYNNEI. This CDR3 has 18 residues. The receptor was isolated from an adult with COVID-19. The sample was memory CD4+ T cells from PBMCs, cultured in vitro. This rearrangement joins TRBV2 to TRBJ2-1, with 12 bases lining up with TRBD2. The CDR3, as DNA: TGTGCCAGCAGTGATCGCCTAGCGGGAGGGCCCTCCTACAATGAGCAGTTCTTC. Its translation: CASSDRLAGGPSYNEQFF.